The TCR beta chain under discussion was sequenced for a study of CD4 T cells in relation to SARS-CoV-2 and coronaviruses. TCRdb keeps only in-frame clones here, not all; method: immunoSEQ multiplex PCR. The data show tens of thousands of clones, with around 73% seen just once and 20% to 25% held by the top ten. The CDR3 extends over 14 amino acids. Germline CDR1 MNHEY, CDR2 SVGAGI. The junction had 5 bases not matched to a gene; V was cut back by 6 bases and J by 5 bases. Before the COVID-19 pandemic, during about 2010-2018, CD4+ T cells were taken from unexposed donors. Isolation of CD4+ T cells took place after approximately 11 days in culture. Unexposed-donor CD4+ T cells were probed with SARS-CoV-2 S/N and four cold-coronavirus spikes, cells permitting. Half the medium was replaced with IL-2 medium on days 3 and 7. A remark on this clone: Its matching antigen is unknown.

The TCR comes from a human donor in good health. The chain combines TRBV6-5 with TRBJ2-4; 9 positions match TRBD1. Sequenced: CD4+ T cells from PBMCs, cultured in vitro. CDR3 DNA sequence: TGTGCCAGCAGCTACAGGGGGCTCGAAAACATTCAGTACTTC. It encodes CASSYRGLENIQYF.